The next 24 T cell receptor beta chains were all read from a single sample in a study of identical twins. Via MiXCR, TCRdb re-called the 5' RACE reads, giving one row per CDR3 protein. The table lists around 530,000 distinct CDR3 sequences, 12% to 15% of them singletons, with roughly 0.4% in the top ten. These data also formed part of another study, on yellow fever vaccine responses in identical twins.

Sequenced: CD4+ T cells sorted from blood. The origin of the receptors is a young woman in good health.

The rearrangement uses TRBV10-2 and TRBJ2-1; the D gene is possibly TRBD1 (8 bases). The germline CDR1 and CDR2 sequences are WSHSY and SAAADI. The CDR3 extends over 16 amino acids. Trimming removed 3 bases at V and 8 bases at J, with 20 bases between. CDR3 loop: CASSEFRTGRGYEQFF. CDR3 DNA sequence: TGCGCCAGCAGTGAATTCCGGACAGGGAGGGGGTATGAGCAGTTCTTC.

J is TRBJ1-3 and V is TRBV7-2; D is possibly TRBD1 (5 bases). CDR3 length equals 16 residues. V lost 4 bases, J lost 0 bases, and 13 bases lay in between. The germline CDR1 and CDR2 sequences are SGHTA and FQGNSA. CDR3 nucleotides: TGTGCCAGCAGCTACACACAGGTCCTCTCTGGAAACACCATATATTTT. Its translation: CASSYTQVLSGNTIYF.

This clonotype showed up just a few times. The chain links TRBV12-3 or TRBV12-4 to TRBJ2-2; the D is unclear. The CDR3 length is 13 residues. V lost 7 bases and J lost 2, with 8 bases in between. CDR3 nucleotides: TGTGCCAGCACCACTACCAACACCGGGGAGCTGTTTTTT. It codes for CASTTTNTGELFF.

In its sample, this clonotype was seen many times. The chain joins TRBV20-1 to TRBJ1-4; weak D call: TRBD1 (5 bases). V was trimmed by 1 base and J by 8 bases, leaving 14 bases between them. This CDR3 has 14 residues. Germline V gives CDR1 DFQATT, CDR2 SNEGSKA (reference sequence). The CDR3 nucleotides read TGCAGTGCTAGAGCGGCGACAGAACGAGAAAAACTGTTTTTT. Translating it yields CSARAATEREKLFF.

The chain combines TRBV4-2 with TRBJ2-1; 11 bases fit TRBD2. With 5 bases clipped from V and 8 bases from J, the junction kept 8 bases outside the gene matches. Germline V lookup: CDR1 LGHNA, CDR2 YNFKEQ. The CDR3 is made up of 15 amino acids. The CDR3 here is CASSFSGRAVYEQFF. CDR3 bases: TGTGCCAGCAGCTTTAGCGGGAGGGCGGTATATGAGCAGTTCTTC.

The V and J genes are TRBV12-3 or TRBV12-4 and TRBJ2-1; no clear D. The CDR3 totals 12 residues. V lost 3 bases to trimming and J lost 8 bases, with 8 bases between them. CDR3 residues: CASSFFRHEQFF. CDR3 coding DNA: TGTGCCAGCAGTTTTTTCAGGCATGAGCAGTTCTTC.

This chain connects TRBV6-5 to TRBJ2-7; 10 nucleotides agree with TRBD1. The CDR3 extends over 18 amino acids. Germline loops: CDR1 MNHEY, CDR2 SVGAGI. Germline trimming cut 5 bases from V and 0 bases from J; bases unmatched to any gene: 13. The DNA of the CDR3 is TGTGCCAGCAGTCTACGTTTACCGGGACAGGGGAGCTCCTACGAGCAGTACTTC. It yields the protein CASSLRLPGQGSSYEQYF.

This clonotype occurred a few times. This rearrangement joins TRBV12-3 or TRBV12-4 to TRBJ1-1; no firm D call. Between the trimmed V and J ends, which lost 7 bases and 4 bases, there was a span of 16 bases. The CDR3 covers 14 residues. The CDR3 DNA reads as TGTGCCAGCACATTTACGGGAGGACCCACTGAAGCTTTCTTT. It codes for CASTFTGGPTEAFF.

This clonotype was seen ten or more times. The chain has TRBV12-3 or TRBV12-4 and TRBJ1-6; perhaps TRBD1 as D (6 bases). CDR3 size: 15 residues. The germline V and J ends were trimmed by 8 bases and 9 bases, with 20 bases remaining between them. CDR3 sequence: CASGGVILGSSPLHF. The CDR3 region has the DNA TGTGCCAGCGGGGGCGTTATCCTGGGGAGTTCACCCCTCCACTTT.

V and J are TRBV5-1 and TRBJ2-2, with TRBD1 matching 8 bases. The CDR3 sequence is 14 residues long. In germline, CDR1 is SGHRS, CDR2 YFSETQ. The V and J ends lost 4 bases and 13 bases, in that order; junction bases with no gene match: 12. Written as DNA, the CDR3 is TGCGCCAGCAGCCTACGCACGGACAGGGCGGCGCTGTTTTTT. Protein: CASSLRTDRAALFF.

The chain carries TRBV5-1 and TRBJ2-1; no reliable D call. CDR1 is SGHRS, CDR2 YFSETQ, per germline. V shed 3 bases and J shed 0 bases, with 10 bases lying between them. This CDR3 is 15 amino acids long. CDR3 protein: CASSWLGSSYNEQFF. As DNA, the CDR3 is TGCGCCAGCAGCTGGCTAGGGTCCTCCTACAATGAGCAGTTCTTC.

V usage is TRBV6-1 and J usage is TRBJ2-7; a possible D gene is TRBD2 (6 bases). The V end was cut by 4 bases, the J end by 2 bases, with 15 bases between. Germline V gene data show CDR1 as MNHNS and CDR2 as SASEGT. This CDR3 is 15 amino acids long. The CDR3 DNA follows: TGTGCCAGCAGTGCAGCTGGGGGAGGCCCCTACGAGCAGTACTTC. It is translated as CASSAAGGGPYEQYF.

The rearrangement joins TRBV7-2 to TRBJ1-1; 7 bases map to TRBD1. Trimming removed 5 bases from V and 3 bases from J; junction bases left unmatched: 3. This CDR3 spans 13 amino acids. Per the germline V gene, CDR1 is SGHTA and CDR2 is FQGNSA. CDR3 DNA sequence: TGTGCCAGCAGCCAGAGGGGGCACACTGAAGCTTTCTTT. The encoded protein is CASSQRGHTEAFF. The variable domain in full, completed from reference TRBV7-2 and TRBJ1-1, reads GAGVSQSPSNKVTEKGKDVELRCDPISGHTALYWYRQSLGQGLEFLIYFQGNSAPDKSGLPSDRFSAERTGGSVSTLTIQRTQQEDSAVYLCASSQRGHTEAFFGQGTRLTVV.

This clonotype was counted only a few times. The CDR3 protein is CSASIRRSNDYGYTF. The CDR3 nucleotides read TGCAGTGCTTCTATTAGACGGTCAAACGACTATGGCTACACCTTC. The rearrangement links TRBV20-1 to TRBJ1-2; unclear D gene. The V gene's germline CDR1 is DFQATT and CDR2 SNEGSKA (reference sequence). V was trimmed by 5 bases and J by 3 bases, leaving 19 bases between them. The CDR3 is 15 amino acids.

Ten or more counts support this clonotype. This chain connects TRBV12-3 or TRBV12-4 to TRBJ1-4; no clear D. V lost 1 base, J lost 8 bases, and 2 bases lay in between. The CDR3 runs to 11 residues. The CDR3 DNA reads as TGTGCCAGCAGTTTAGGGGAAAAACTGTTTTTT. It encodes CASSLGEKLFF.

This clonotype showed up many times. This chain connects TRBV25-1 to TRBJ2-4; D remains ambiguous. From germline, CDR1 is MGHDK and CDR2 SYGVNS. The V gene lost 3 bases and the J gene lost 0 bases, with 9 bases spanning the gap. The CDR3 runs 15 residues. This chain's CDR3 is CASSDDKVAKNIQYF. CDR3 nucleotide sequence: TGTGCCAGCAGTGATGATAAGGTAGCCAAAAACATTCAGTACTTC.

This clonotype was counted ten times or more. The chain couples TRBV12-3 or TRBV12-4 to TRBJ1-4, with TRBD1 identical over 7 bases. The CDR3 is 15 amino acids. J lost 5 bases, V lost 7 bases, and 10 bases had no gene match. CDR3 in amino acids: CASNVQGFQNEKLFF. CDR3 sequence (DNA): TGTGCCAGCAACGTACAGGGGTTTCAGAATGAAAAACTGTTTTTT.

This clonotype has a count of ten or more. The chain carries TRBV5-1 and TRBJ2-1; D is ambiguous. V lost 4 bases and J lost 7, with 21 bases in between. The CDR3 sequence is 16 residues long. Germline V lookup: CDR1 SGHRS, CDR2 YFSETQ. CDR3: CASSDGSLIGWNEQFF. In nucleotides, the CDR3 is TGCGCCAGCAGCGATGGTTCTCTCATCGGGTGGAATGAGCAGTTCTTC.

The genes are TRBV7-9 and TRBJ1-2; weak D call: TRBD1 (6 bases). The germline gives CDR1 SEHNR, CDR2 FQNEAQ (reference sequence). The CDR3 has 13 residues. Trimming removed 5 bases from V and 5 bases from J, with 12 bases in between. Written as DNA, the CDR3 is TGTGCCAGCAGCCCACTGGGACATTATGGCTACACCTTC. It codes for CASSPLGHYGYTF.

This clonotype was counted a few times. The chain combines TRBV20-1 with TRBJ2-1; tentative D call: TRBD1 (5 bases). Trimming pared 0 bases from V and 12 bases from J, leaving 12 bases between. Germline V gene data show CDR1 as DFQATT and CDR2 as SNEGSKA (reference sequence). This CDR3 is built from 12 residues. CDR3 region: CSARDQGRWQFF. In DNA form, the CDR3 reads TGCAGTGCTAGAGATCAGGGTCGTTGGCAGTTCTTC.

The chain joins TRBV5-1 to TRBJ1-2; D is perhaps TRBD1 (5 bases). The CDR3 sequence is 16 residues long. Trimming pared 4 bases from V and 6 bases from J, leaving 22 bases between. Germline values: CDR1 SGHRS, CDR2 YFSETQ. The CDR3: CASSRRGMEGPDGYTF. For the CDR3, the DNA is TGCGCCAGCAGCCGTCGGGGCATGGAGGGACCCGATGGCTACACCTTC.

This clonotype came up many times. This rearrangement joins TRBV5-1 to TRBJ2-7, with 9 bases aligning to TRBD2. The length of the CDR3 is 16 residues. With V trimmed by 0 bases and J by 3 bases, 7 bases remained unmatched. Germline lookup yields CDR1 SGHRS and CDR2 YFSETQ. CDR3 region: CASSLAPWREGYEQYF. CDR3 nucleotide sequence: TGCGCCAGCAGCTTGGCACCGTGGCGGGAGGGCTACGAGCAGTACTTC. The complete variable domain, with remaining parts taken from reference TRBV5-1 and TRBJ2-7, reads KAGVTQTPRYLIKTRGQQVTLSCSPISGHRSVSWYQQTPGQGLQFLFEYFSETQRNKGNFPGRFSGRQFSNSRSEMNVSTLELGDSALYLCASSLAPWREGYEQYFGPGTRLTVT.

In its sample, this clonotype was seen a few times. The chain has TRBV3-1 and TRBJ2-2; 9 positions agree with TRBD2. Germline values: CDR1 LGHDT, CDR2 YNNKEL (reference sequence). The CDR3 is made up of 15 amino acids. Trimming removed 4 bases from V and 5 bases from J; junction bases left unmatched: 5. The CDR3 bases are TGTGCCAGCAGCCCCCCGCGGGGGGGTACCGGGGAGCTGTTTTTT. This sequence encodes CASSPPRGGTGELFF.

In its sample, this clonotype was seen a few times. The chain links TRBV6-1 to TRBJ2-1; 11 bases match TRBD2. Germline-derived CDR1 and CDR2 are MNHNS and SASEGT. J gave up 7 bases and V 5 bases, and 13 bases lay outside the gene matches. CDR3 length: 17 amino acids. The CDR3 coding sequence is TGTGCCAGCAGTCCTAGACGACTAGCGGGAATTGGGAATGAGCAGTTCTTC. This encodes CASSPRRLAGIGNEQFF.